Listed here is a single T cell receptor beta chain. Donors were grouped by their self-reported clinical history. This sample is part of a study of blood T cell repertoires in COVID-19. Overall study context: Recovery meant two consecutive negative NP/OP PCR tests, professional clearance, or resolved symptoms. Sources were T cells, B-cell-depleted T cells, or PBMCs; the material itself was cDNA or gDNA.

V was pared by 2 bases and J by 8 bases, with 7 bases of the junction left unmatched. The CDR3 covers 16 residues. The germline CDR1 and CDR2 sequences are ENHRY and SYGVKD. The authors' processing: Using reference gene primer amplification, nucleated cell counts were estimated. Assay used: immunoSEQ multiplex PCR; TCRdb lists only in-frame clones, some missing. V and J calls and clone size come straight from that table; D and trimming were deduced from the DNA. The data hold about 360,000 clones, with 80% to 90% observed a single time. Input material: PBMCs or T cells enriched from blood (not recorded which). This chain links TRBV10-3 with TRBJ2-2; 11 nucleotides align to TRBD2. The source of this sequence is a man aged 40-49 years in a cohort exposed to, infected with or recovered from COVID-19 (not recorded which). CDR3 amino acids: CAISEQTSGSLGELFF. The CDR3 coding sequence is TGTGCCATCAGTGAGCAAACTAGCGGGAGTCTTGGGGAGCTGTTTTTT.